The 9 T cell receptor beta chains presented below share a single source sample, sequenced in a study of human CD4 T cells and Enterobacteriaceae. Sorting took every CD4+ cell except CD45RA+CCR7+CD95- naive cells, reaching over 95% purity. Clones were read by immunoSEQ multiplex PCR, and TCRdb kept only the in-frame ones, dropping some. The table records 25,000 to 30,000 clones, more than 80% of them present only once. Sequencing was performed on memory CD4+ T cells from blood. The receptors were sampled from a human donor in good health.

This clone appeared a few times. The V gene is TRBV27, the J gene TRBJ2-3; D gene ambiguous. Trimming pared 3 bases from V and 0 bases from J, leaving 19 bases between. CDR3 size: 18 residues. Germline CDR1 MNHEY, CDR2 SMNVEV (reference sequence). CDR3: CASSFRLVAESSTDTQYF. The DNA of the CDR3 is TGTGCCAGCAGTTTTCGACTGGTTGCAGAATCTAGCACAGATACGCAGTATTTT.

The rearrangement links TRBV19 to TRBJ1-2; no clear D gene. V lost 3 bases and J 0 bases, leaving 8 bases between the germline ends. Germline assignment: CDR1 LNHDA and CDR2 SQIVND (reference sequence). This CDR3 spans 14 amino acids. CDR3 DNA: TGTGCCAGTAGTATGGACGGGGCTAACTATGGCTACACCTTC. This codes for CASSMDGANYGYTF.

CDR3 in DNA: TGTGCCAGCAGCTTAGCGCAGCGGGGGGGGAGCACAGATACGCAGTATTTT. It encodes CASSLAQRGGSTDTQYF. J is TRBJ2-3 and V is TRBV7-2; 10 nucleotides line up with TRBD2. The ends lost 0 bases at V and 0 bases at J; junction bases unmatched: 3. This CDR3 contains 17 residues. CDR1 is SGHTA and CDR2 is FQGNSA in the germline V gene. Filled out from reference TRBV7-2 and TRBJ2-3, the complete variable domain reads GAGVSQSPSNKVTEKGKDVELRCDPISGHTALYWYRQSLGQGLEFLIYFQGNSAPDKSGLPSDRFSAERTGGSVSTLTIQRTQQEDSAVYLCASSLAQRGGSTDTQYFGPGTRLTVL.

V and J are TRBV10-2 and TRBJ2-1; D could derive from TRBD1 or TRBD2 (7 bases each). This CDR3 contains 14 residues. V was pared by 7 bases and J by 4 bases, with 14 bases between. Germline CDR1 is WSHSY and CDR2 is SAAADI. The CDR3 sequence is CASKARGGYNEQFF. The CDR3 DNA reads as TGCGCCAGCAAGGCCAGGGGGGGGTACAATGAGCAGTTCTTC.

Here the CDR3 reads CAISESRMDEQYF. DNA of the CDR3: TGTGCCATCAGTGAGTCTAGAATGGACGAGCAGTACTTC. V usage is TRBV10-3 and J usage is TRBJ2-7; D not resolved. Germline lookup yields CDR1 ENHRY and CDR2 SYGVKD. V lost 0 bases and J 5 bases, leaving 8 bases between the germline ends. This CDR3 is 13 amino acids long.

This clone appeared a few times. The chain carries TRBV5-4 and TRBJ2-7; 7 bases map to TRBD1. This CDR3 region has 13 residues. The V and J ends lost 1 base and 9 bases, in that order; junction bases with no gene match: 7. Germline CDR1 is SGHNT and CDR2 is YYREEE (reference sequence). Written as DNA, the CDR3 is TGTGCCAGCAGCTTGTACAGGGGAAATGTGCAGTACTTC. Its translation is CASSLYRGNVQYF. The full variable domain, its missing parts supplied by reference TRBV5-4 and TRBJ2-7, is ETGVTQSPTHLIKTRGQQVTLRCSSQSGHNTVSWYQQALGQGPQFIFQYYREEENGRGNFPPRFSGLQFPNYSSELNVNALELDDSALYLCASSLYRGNVQYFGPGTRLTVT.

V gene TRBV6-6 combines with J gene TRBJ2-7; 9 bases align to TRBD2. The CDR3 length is 15 residues. The trim removed 2 bases at V and 3 bases at J, leaving 5 bases unmatched. Germline lookup yields CDR1 MNHNY and CDR2 SVGAGI (reference sequence). The CDR3 reads CASSYRGSGSYEQYF. The CDR3 coding sequence is TGTGCCAGCAGTTACCGGGGTAGCGGGAGCTACGAGCAGTACTTC.

This sequence joins TRBV30 and TRBJ1-6; D is possibly TRBD1 (6 bases). Germline CDR1 is GTSNPN and CDR2 is SVGIG (reference sequence). The CDR3 loop spans 13 amino acids. Trimming shortened V by 2 bases and J by 9 bases, and 11 bases separated the two germline ends. Here the CDR3 reads CAWSPGGGSPLHF. Here the CDR3 DNA reads TGTGCCTGGAGTCCCGGGGGCGGTTCACCCCTCCACTTT.

The chain is built from TRBV27 and TRBJ2-7; TRBD2 is a possible D gene (5 bases). The V gene's germline CDR1 is MNHEY and CDR2 SMNVEV (reference sequence). This CDR3 contains 16 residues. Trimming stripped 4 bases from V and 2 bases from J, with 18 bases between. CDR3 sequence reads: CASSSDRGSETYEQYF. In DNA form, the CDR3 reads TGTGCCAGCAGTTCTGATCGGGGTAGCGAAACCTACGAGCAGTACTTC.